The T cell receptor (beta chain) described here comes from a study of T cells in Graves' hyperthyroidism and ophthalmopathy. As to this clonotype: A much larger clonotype is one base distant, so this may be a read error.

The V gene's germline CDR1 is SGHTA and CDR2 FQGNSA. The CDR3 is 13 residues long. What was amplified from RNA transcripts were TCR beta CDR3 regions. The HTBI primer set served for first-round RT-PCR of the TCR CDR3. One entry per CDR3 protein results from TCRdb running MiXCR on the multiplex PCR reads. This repertoire shows some 440,000 distinct CDR3 sequences, approximately 14% found once; its top ten account for just under 8%. A lack of ophthalmopathy progression within 18 months defined stable Graves' hyperthyroidism. Patients aged 18 to 65 had newly diagnosed hyperthyroidism lasting under 2 months. Cells are PBMCs isolated from around 9.4 ml of fresh blood.

The specimen was blood. V gene TRBV7-2 combines with J gene TRBJ2-1; D remains unclear. TRBJ2-7 explains the end of the DNA better; the J call may be wrong. The receptor was isolated from a woman aged 18-35 years with Graves' hyperthyroidism. DNA for the CDR3: TGTGCCAGCAGCATGGACGGTTACAATGAGCAGTACTTC. It encodes CASSMDGYNEQYF.